The T cell receptor beta chain described here comes from a study of Graves' ophthalmopathy and Graves' hyperthyroidism. Across the study: Pretreatment peripheral blood was obtained at initial diagnosis. Study results and limitations: Separation of ophthalmopathy from stable hyperthyroidism was achieved by a 13-signature model, at around 89% sensitivity and 70% to 82% specificity.

V lost 5 bases to trimming and J lost 11 bases, with 12 bases between them. Germline V gene lookup returns CDR1 MNHEY and CDR2 SVGEGT. The CDR3 covers 11 residues. This clonotype has at least ten counts. Antigen specificity is unknown. From RNA, the CDR3 regions of TCR beta chains were amplified and sequenced. HTBI primers were used in a first-round RT-PCR, which preceded a second-round multiplex PCR. TCRdb itself ran the multiplex PCR reads through MiXCR, one entry per CDR3 protein. The data hold some 360,000 distinct CDR3 sequences, with about 17% observed a single time. This TCR derives from an adult woman with stable Graves' hyperthyroidism. The chain is built from TRBV6-2 or TRBV6-3 and TRBJ1-1; no clear D. The specimen was peripheral blood. The CDR3 DNA sequence: TGTGCCAGCAGTGCCAGAGCGTTGGCTTTCTTT. Translating gives CASSARALAFF.